This T cell receptor beta chain was found in a study of blood T cells in healthy people across ages. This clonotype has only a few counts. CDR1 and CDR2 from the germline V gene are SQVTM and ANQGSEA. The CDR3 is made up of 12 amino acids. Using a J-beta primer mix together with a sample-barcoded 5' primer, a second PCR was run for roughly 6 to 12 cycles. TCRdb re-derived calls from the 5' RACE reads in MiXCR, one entry per CDR3 protein. The sample yields approximately 780,000 distinct CDR3 sequences, about 26% seen once. These data are also associated with another study on T cells of mothers and their children. As reported in that work: A few healthy Caucasian mothers and their six children were the donors. Both sample barcodes and 2-4 random nucleotides came from the M1S primer of the second PCR. From each mother came over 9 million TCR beta CDR3 reads, and from each child came 2.5 million to 3 million.

The origin of this receptor is a boy aged 10-17 years in good health. J is TRBJ1-5 and V is TRBV29-1; maybe TRBD1 (6 bases). Material for sequencing was blood. The CDR3 coding sequence is TGCAGTAGTGGGGGCGCGGGACAGCCCCAGCATTTT. As protein: CSSGGAGQPQHF.